This T cell receptor beta chain was obtained from a study of regulatory T cells in long-lasting Graves disease. Indicated time point: newly diagnosed GD, antithyroid drugs for less than 3 months. The TCR library was made from RNA that had been extracted from PBMCs in TRIzol. Germline V gives CDR1 PRHDT, CDR2 FYEKMQ (reference sequence). J gave up 5 bases and V 5 bases, and 7 bases lay outside the gene matches. This CDR3 region has 14 residues. Arm-PCR of CDR3 regions and iRepertoire HTBI primers were used to build TCR beta libraries. In TCRdb, the multiplex PCR reads were re-called with MiXCR into one record per CDR3 protein. The profile shows 350,000 to 500,000 distinct CDR3 sequences, around 17% of them singletons. These sequences were also reported in another study, on T cells in Graves' hyperthyroidism and ophthalmopathy. That work adds: HTBI primers were employed in a first-round RT-PCR of the TCR CDR3.

The source is a woman in her late teens or twenties with Graves disease. The material sequenced was peripheral blood mononuclear cells (PBMCs), taken at new diagnosis, from a patient treated with antithyroid drugs. This chain connects TRBV13 to TRBJ2-7; 9 bases align to TRBD1. CDR3 nucleotides: TGTGCCAGCAGCCTTGACAGGGGGGGAGACGAGCAGTACTTC. Translation gives CASSLDRGGDEQYF. Variable domain in full (rest from reference TRBV13 and TRBJ2-7): AAGVIQSPRHLIKEKRETATLKCYPIPRHDTVYWYQQGPGQDPQFLISFYEKMQSDKGSIPDRFSAQQFSDYHSELNMSSLELGDSALYFCASSLDRGGDEQYFGPGTRLTVT.